One and the same sample provided the 31 T cell receptor beta chains below, sequenced in a study of CD8+ T cells in alopecia areata. cDNA prepared by RNA extraction and subsequent reverse transcription served as the template for sequencing. TCRdb keeps only in-frame clones here, not all; method: immunoSEQ multiplex PCR. The data hold about 91,000 clones, with 40% to 55% observed a single time. The sequencing input was CD4+ T cells sorted from blood. These receptors all come from a human donor with alopecia areata.

The chain recombines TRBV29-1 with TRBJ1-1; D gene uncertain. Trimming removed 5 bases at V and 4 bases at J, with 8 bases between. The V gene's germline CDR1 is SQVTM and CDR2 ANQGSEA. CDR3 length: 11 residues. This CDR3 reads CSVIPATEAFF. DNA of the CDR3: TGCAGCGTTATCCCGGCCACTGAAGCTTTCTTT.

The CDR3, as DNA: TGCAGTGCTAGCCCCTCCTACGAGCAGTACTTC. This gives the protein CSASPSYEQYF. This chain links TRBV20-1 with TRBJ2-5, with D uncertain. The better agreement between TRBJ2-7 and the DNA end casts doubt on the J call. The CDR3 extends over 11 amino acids. Germline CDR1 and CDR2: DFQATT and SNEGSKA (reference sequence).

V is TRBV5-1 and J is TRBJ2-7, with 13 bases identical to TRBD2. The CDR3 is 16 residues long. Germline CDR1 is SGHRS and CDR2 is YFSETQ. The junction had 5 bases not matched to a gene; V was cut back by 5 bases and J by 0 bases. This CDR3 reads CASRGGLAGTSYEQYF. The CDR3 nucleotides are TGCGCCAGCAGGGGGGGACTAGCGGGGACCTCCTACGAGCAGTACTTC.

The chain recombines TRBV9 with TRBJ2-2; D not resolved. The CDR3 loop spans 13 amino acids. Trimming took 0 bases from V and 4 from J, leaving 4 bases between them. In germline, CDR1 is SGDLS, CDR2 YYNGEE. CDR3 region: CASSVEPTGELFF. CDR3 coding DNA: TGTGCCAGCAGCGTAGAGCCCACCGGGGAGCTGTTTTTT.

Turning to this clone: The sample carries other DNA sequences with the same CDR3. This chain links TRBV28 with TRBJ1-2; 9 bases are shared with TRBD1. J lost 6 bases, V lost 6 bases, and 5 bases had no gene match. CDR3 length: 13 residues. Germline values: CDR1 MDHEN, CDR2 SYDVKM. The CDR3 spells CASRLGQGDGYTF. CDR3 DNA sequence: TGTGCCAGCAGGTTGGGACAGGGAGATGGCTACACCTTC.

This clone turned up a few times. The chain carries TRBV20-1 and TRBJ1-4; D unclear. Germline lookup yields CDR1 DFQATT and CDR2 SNEGSKA (reference sequence). Trimming took 3 bases from V and 5 from J, leaving 4 bases between them. This CDR3 comprises 11 residues. The CDR3 DNA reads as TGCAGTGCTAGCTTAAATGAAAAACTGTTTTTT. It yields the protein CSASLNEKLFF.

The chain employs TRBV2 and TRBJ2-3, with a tentative D call TRBD2 (5 bases). This CDR3 spans 15 amino acids. Trimming cost V 7 bases and J 1 base, with 15 bases left between them. Germline V CDR1 and CDR2: SNHLY, FYNNEI. The chain's CDR3 is CASKGGPYGTDTQYF. In DNA form, the CDR3 reads TGTGCCAGCAAAGGAGGCCCTTATGGCACAGATACGCAGTATTTT.

The chain has TRBV25-1 and TRBJ2-1; 7 bases are a match to TRBD2. V lost 6 bases to trimming and J lost 7 bases; unmatched junction nucleotides: 6. Germline values: CDR1 MGHDK, CDR2 SYGVNS. The length of the CDR3 is 13 residues. CDR3 protein: CASRAGVGNEQFF. Written as DNA, the CDR3 is TGTGCCAGCAGGGCGGGAGTGGGGAATGAGCAGTTCTTC.

This clone appeared a few times. V usage is TRBV29-1 and J usage is TRBJ2-3; 7 bases are shared with TRBD1. Germline values: CDR1 SQVTM, CDR2 ANQGSEA. This CDR3 has 15 residues. J gave up 4 bases and V 1 base, and 8 bases lay outside the gene matches. This chain's CDR3 is CSVEVRRGIADTQYF. The CDR3 nucleotides read TGCAGCGTTGAAGTCCGCAGGGGGATCGCAGATACGCAGTATTTT.

The chain links TRBV27 to TRBJ2-4; 11 bases line up with TRBD2. This CDR3 has 17 amino acids. Germline assignment: CDR1 MNHEY and CDR2 SMNVEV (reference sequence). V was pared by 5 bases and J by 9 bases, with 15 bases of the junction left unmatched. This CDR3 is CASSAATSGDGLGIQYF. CDR3 nucleotides: TGTGCCAGCAGTGCCGCGACTAGCGGGGACGGTCTCGGCATTCAGTACTTC.

This chain uses TRBV7-2 with TRBJ2-2; weak D call: TRBD2 (6 bases). The CDR3 spans 15 residues. V lost 4 bases and J lost 6, with 15 bases in between. Germline CDR1 SGHTA, CDR2 FQGNSA. The CDR3, as DNA: TGTGCCAGCAGCTCAGGCGCTAGCGTCGCCGGGGAGCTGTTTTTT. Translated, it gives CASSSGASVAGELFF.

This clone was counted between two and nine times. The chain employs TRBV29-1 and TRBJ2-5; 10 bases line up with TRBD2. The CDR3 sequence is 12 residues long. The J segment lost 4 bases and the V segment lost 7 bases, leaving 3 bases of the junction unmatched. The germline V gene encodes CDR1 SQVTM and CDR2 ANQGSEA. The chain's CDR3 is CSARTSGETQYF. In nucleotides, the CDR3 is TGCAGCGCACGGACTAGCGGAGAGACCCAGTACTTC.

The chain employs TRBV27 and TRBJ2-1; no firm D call. This CDR3 has 15 amino acids. Germline CDR1 reads MNHEY; CDR2 reads SMNVEV (reference sequence). Trimming took off 2 bases at V and 0 bases at J, with 8 bases between the two ends. The CDR3 DNA reads TGTGCCAGCAGTTTAGGGTCCAGCTCCTACAATGAGCAGTTCTTC. Amino acid sequence: CASSLGSSSYNEQFF.

V usage is TRBV30 and J usage is TRBJ1-1; D is unclear. Trimming removed 2 bases at V and 5 bases at J, with 6 bases between. CDR3 length: 11 residues. Germline CDR1 is GTSNPN and CDR2 is SVGIG (reference sequence). CDR3 coding DNA: TGTGCCTGGAGTACGGTGACTGAAGCTTTCTTT. Translated: CAWSTVTEAFF.

This clone was detected a few times. V and J are TRBV6-1 and TRBJ1-1; D perhaps matches TRBD1 (5 bases). This CDR3 is built from 13 residues. V was clipped by 6 bases and J by 3 bases, with 11 bases between them. Germline CDR1 reads MNHNS; CDR2 reads SASEGT. This CDR3 reads CASSRLRDTEAFF. As DNA, the CDR3 is TGTGCCAGCAGCCGTCTCAGGGACACTGAAGCTTTCTTT.

The gene calls are TRBV4-3 and TRBJ2-7, with 10 bases aligning to TRBD1. The CDR3 runs 19 residues. CDR1 and CDR2 from the germline V gene are LGHNA and YSLEER. Trimming took 3 bases from V and 2 from J; bases not matched to a gene: 16. CDR3 nucleotides: TGCGCCAGCAGCCAGGTCGCCGGGACAGGGGAATCGGTCACCTACGAGCAGTACTTC. Its translation: CASSQVAGTGESVTYEQYF.

This chain uses TRBV6-5 with TRBJ2-7, with a tentative D call TRBD1 (5 bases). Deletions cut 8 bases from V and 5 bases from J, with 16 bases between. The CDR3 extends over 13 amino acids. CDR1 and CDR2 from the germline V gene are MNHEY and SVGAGI. The CDR3, as DNA: TGTGCCAGCGGGGTGCAGGGCTTACACGAGCAGTACTTC. It is translated as CASGVQGLHEQYF.

The chain has TRBV6-1 and TRBJ2-7; D is possibly TRBD1 (6 bases). Germline loops: CDR1 MNHNS, CDR2 SASEGT. The V gene lost 4 bases and the J gene lost 5 bases, with 9 bases spanning the gap. The CDR3 sequence is 12 residues long. Here the CDR3 DNA reads TGTGCCAGCAGTGGAGACAGGCACGAGCAGTACTTC. Translation: CASSGDRHEQYF.

This clone was seen a handful of times. Here the CDR3 reads CATSGRATDTQYF. The DNA of the CDR3 is TGTGCCACCAGCGGCCGGGCAACAGATACGCAGTATTTT. This sequence joins TRBV15 and TRBJ2-3; D is unresolved. V lost 5 bases and J 3 bases, leaving 9 bases between the germline ends. The CDR3 has 13 residues. Germline assignment: CDR1 LNHNV and CDR2 YYDKDF (reference sequence).

The chain is built from TRBV11-2 and TRBJ2-1, with 8 bases fitting TRBD1. CDR3 length: 15 residues. Germline CDR1 reads SGHAT; CDR2 reads FQNNGV. V trimming: 5 bases; J trimming: 3 bases; junction bases outside the gene matches: 6. For the CDR3, the DNA is TGTGCCAGCAGCAGATCCGGGACAGGCTACAATGAGCAGTTCTTC. Translation gives CASSRSGTGYNEQFF.

This clone rates as medium-sized (0.01 to 0.1%). This chain links TRBV28 with TRBJ2-3, with D uncertain. CDR1 and CDR2 from the germline V gene are MDHEN and SYDVKM. V lost 5 bases to trimming and J lost 2 bases, with 5 bases between them. CDR3 length: 12 amino acids. CDR3 sequence (DNA): TGTGCCAGCAGTACCACCACAGATACGCAGTATTTT. This gives the protein CASSTTTDTQYF.

This clone was picked up a small number of times. The CDR3 is CASSQPSGDNEQFF. CDR3 in DNA: TGTGCCAGCAGCCAACCTAGCGGAGACAATGAGCAGTTCTTC. The rearrangement uses TRBV4-2 and TRBJ2-1; 7 nucleotides agree with TRBD2. With 2 bases clipped from V and 5 bases from J, the junction kept 3 bases outside the gene matches. CDR1 and CDR2 from the germline V gene are LGHNA and YNFKEQ. The CDR3 is made up of 14 amino acids.

Points on this clone: This CDR3 is also generated by other DNA sequences in the sample. The J gene is TRBJ2-3, the V gene TRBV5-1; D is ambiguous. Germline lookup yields CDR1 SGHRS and CDR2 YFSETQ. This CDR3 region has 12 residues. V was pared by 0 bases and J by 5 bases, with 4 bases between. The CDR3 region is CASSLGRDTQYF. The CDR3 DNA reads as TGCGCCAGCAGCTTGGGACGAGATACGCAGTATTTT.

This clone has more than one count but fewer than ten. This sequence joins TRBV29-1 and TRBJ2-1; D is perhaps TRBD1 (6 bases). V was shortened by 3 bases and J by 6 bases, with 12 bases between the two germline ends. The CDR3 sequence is 13 residues long. Per the germline V gene, CDR1 is SQVTM and CDR2 is ANQGSEA. The CDR3 spells CSVDPTGSNEQFF. The CDR3 nucleotides are TGCAGCGTTGACCCAACAGGGAGCAATGAGCAGTTCTTC.

The J gene is TRBJ2-1, the V gene TRBV29-1; 10 bases match TRBD2. The V and J ends lost 5 bases and 3 bases, in that order; junction bases with no gene match: 19. Germline CDR1 and CDR2: SQVTM and ANQGSEA. This CDR3 is 19 amino acids long. CDR3 nucleotides: TGCAGCGTTCCCACCTACCTAGCGGGAGCGTCGGTCGGCTACAATGAGCAGTTCTTC. Amino acids: CSVPTYLAGASVGYNEQFF.

V usage is TRBV11-3 and J usage is TRBJ2-1, with TRBD1 identical over 10 bases. The V segment lost 2 bases and the J segment 6 bases; nucleotides outside the gene matches: 10. The CDR3 consists of 17 residues. Germline CDR1 SGHNT, CDR2 YENEEA. The CDR3 coding sequence is TGTGCCAGCAGCTTAATGACAGGGACAGGGGTGACCAATGAGCAGTTCTTC. Translation gives CASSLMTGTGVTNEQFF.

V and J are TRBV28 and TRBJ2-3; TRBD1 might be the D (6 bases). Germline V CDR1 and CDR2: MDHEN, SYDVKM. CDR3 length: 17 residues. V was cut by 4 bases and J by 2 bases, with 19 bases left in between. Here the CDR3 reads CASSSRVGRGFTDTQYF. The CDR3 DNA reads TGTGCCAGCAGTTCCCGAGTCGGAAGGGGGTTCACAGATACGCAGTATTTT.

This clone was detected only once. The CDR3 DNA reads as TGTGCCTGGAGTTCCGGGACAGGGGAAAAACTGTTTTTT. Translated, it gives CAWSSGTGEKLFF. V is TRBV30 and J is TRBJ1-4; TRBD1 aligns across 9 bases. Germline loops: CDR1 GTSNPN, CDR2 SVGIG (reference sequence). The CDR3 totals 13 residues. The V gene end was trimmed by 2 bases and the J gene end by 8 bases; junction bases not matched to a gene: 3.

The chain combines TRBV29-1 with TRBJ1-1; D gene ambiguous. Trimming took off 4 bases at V and 0 bases at J, with 12 bases between the two ends. The germline V gene encodes CDR1 SQVTM and CDR2 ANQGSEA. CDR3 size: 14 residues. CDR3 nucleotide sequence: TGCAGCGTTGTCGGGCGACAAATGAACACTGAAGCTTTCTTT. It is translated as CSVVGRQMNTEAFF.

The chain joins TRBV28 to TRBJ2-5; 8 positions match TRBD1. The germline CDR1 and CDR2 sequences are MDHEN and SYDVKM. The CDR3 loop spans 13 amino acids. Unmatched junction bases numbered 3, after V lost 5 bases and J lost 4 bases. The CDR3 bases are TGTGCCAGCAGTACGACAGGGGTAGAGACCCAGTACTTC. Translation: CASSTTGVETQYF.

The V call is TRBV28, the J call TRBJ2-5; a possible D gene is TRBD1 (5 bases). Trimming took off 8 bases at V and 1 base at J, with 14 bases between the two ends. CDR1 is MDHEN, CDR2 SYDVKM, per germline. The CDR3 is 14 amino acids. CDR3: CASGKQAFQETQYF. The CDR3 nucleotides read TGTGCCAGCGGAAAACAGGCGTTCCAAGAGACCCAGTACTTC. Filled out from reference TRBV28 and TRBJ2-5, the complete variable domain reads DVKVTQSSRYLVKRTGEKVFLECVQDMDHENMFWYRQDPGLGLRLIYFSYDVKMKEKGDIPEGYSVSREKKERFSLILESASTNQTSMYLCASGKQAFQETQYFGPGTRLLVL.